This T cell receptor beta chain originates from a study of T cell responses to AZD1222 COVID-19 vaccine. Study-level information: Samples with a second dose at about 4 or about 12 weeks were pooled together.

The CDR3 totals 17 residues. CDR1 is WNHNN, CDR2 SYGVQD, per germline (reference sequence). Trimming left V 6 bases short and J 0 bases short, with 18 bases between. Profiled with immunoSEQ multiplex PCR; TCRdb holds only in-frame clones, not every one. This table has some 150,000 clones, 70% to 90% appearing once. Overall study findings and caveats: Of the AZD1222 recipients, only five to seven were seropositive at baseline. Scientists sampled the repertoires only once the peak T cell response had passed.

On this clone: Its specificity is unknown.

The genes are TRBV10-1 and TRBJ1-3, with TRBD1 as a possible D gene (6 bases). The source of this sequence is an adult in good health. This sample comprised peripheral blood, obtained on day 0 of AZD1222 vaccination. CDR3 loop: CASSPWGPKSSGNTIYF. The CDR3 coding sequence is TGCGCCAGCAGCCCCTGGGGGCCCAAGAGCTCTGGAAACACCATATATTTT.